The TCR beta chain described here comes from a study of blood T cell repertoires in COVID-19. The Seattle patients joined while their infection was active and were tracked longitudinally afterward. Per the germline V gene, CDR1 is SNHLY and CDR2 is FYNNEI. The germline V and J ends were trimmed by 3 bases and 6 bases, with 7 bases remaining between them. The CDR3 has 12 amino acids. The data were produced by immunoSEQ multiplex PCR, yet TCRdb's version contains in-frame clones alone and is incomplete. The sample lists some 400,000 clones, 70% to 90% occurring once. The chain is built from TRBV2 and TRBJ2-3; D is undetermined. The sequenced sample was peripheral blood. The origin of this receptor is a woman aged 55-69 years with COVID-19, enrolled during active disease. The CDR3 here is CASSDPGDTQYF. Here the CDR3 DNA reads TGTGCCAGCAGTGATCCAGGTGATACGCAGTATTTT.